Each of the 5 T cell receptor beta chains below was sequenced from the same sample in a study of T-cell reconstitution after alpha-beta-depleted transplantation in children. As it was prepared, the TCRbeta library received unique molecular identifiers. TCRdb used MiXCR to reprocess the PCR reads, holding one entry per CDR3 protein. The table shows under 450,000 distinct CDR3 sequences, with 15% to 20% occurring only once. The specimen comprised PBMCs, mostly from graft donor cells, sampled 360 days after TCRalphabeta/CD19-depleted stem cell transplant. These receptors were collected from a boy under two years old who had a stem cell transplant for Wiskott-Aldrich syndrome, so the T cells may come from the graft donor.

This clonotype was seen a few times. This rearrangement joins TRBV29-1 to TRBJ2-1, with D unclear. Germline loops: CDR1 SQVTM, CDR2 ANQGSEA. Trimming cost V 7 bases and J 3 bases, with 19 bases left between them. The CDR3 runs 15 residues. CDR3 nucleotide sequence: TGCAGCGGTGTGCTAGGCCCCCCTATCTACAATGAGCAGTTCTTC. Protein: CSGVLGPPIYNEQFF.

This chain uses TRBV5-1 with TRBJ2-7; the D is unclear. CDR1 SGHRS and CDR2 YFSETQ come from the germline V gene. V lost 0 bases and J lost 3, with 7 bases in between. CDR3 length: 13 amino acids. CDR3 sequence reads: CASSLDDHYEQYF. The CDR3 DNA reads as TGCGCCAGCAGCTTGGATGACCACTACGAGCAGTACTTC.

V gene TRBV5-1 combines with J gene TRBJ2-5; 7 bases align to TRBD2. V trimming: 2 bases; J trimming: 2 bases; junction bases outside the gene matches: 9. The germline CDR1 and CDR2 sequences are SGHRS and YFSETQ. This CDR3 has 16 amino acids. This CDR3 reads CASSFAGTTLQETQYF. CDR3 DNA: TGCGCCAGCAGCTTCGCCGGGACTACCTTACAAGAGACCCAGTACTTC. Together with reference TRBV5-1 and TRBJ2-5, the CDR3 gives the full variable domain: KAGVTQTPRYLIKTRGQQVTLSCSPISGHRSVSWYQQTPGQGLQFLFEYFSETQRNKGNFPGRFSGRQFSNSRSEMNVSTLELGDSALYLCASSFAGTTLQETQYFGPGTRLLVL.

This CDR3 is CASSDWGNQPQHF. The CDR3, as DNA: TGTGCCAGCAGTGACTGGGGGAATCAGCCCCAGCATTTT. This chain uses TRBV2 with TRBJ1-5; perhaps TRBD1 as D (5 bases). The CDR3 is 13 amino acids. Between the trimmed V and J ends, which lost 3 bases and 4 bases, there was a span of 7 bases. Per germline, CDR1 SNHLY and CDR2 FYNNEI.

V gene TRBV11-3 combines with J gene TRBJ2-7; no firm D call. Germline V gives CDR1 SGHNT, CDR2 YENEEA. Deletions cut 5 bases from V and 2 bases from J, with 19 bases between. The CDR3 length is 16 residues. As DNA, the CDR3 is TGTGCCAGCAGCAAAGTACGTGGCCCACCCCCCTACGAGCAGTACTTC. Translated, it gives CASSKVRGPPPYEQYF.